This T cell receptor beta chain appears in the sequencing data of a study of shared clonotypes between healthy human individuals (dated by TCRdb to the early 2020s). Some background on the complete study: Two women and a few men aged 18 to 49 years were included in the cohort. Per donor, three plates each were used for CD4 naive and CD4 memory, two for CD8 naive, and one for CD8 memory. To estimate repertoire size and how much clonotypes are shared between individuals, the study performed deep sequencing of blood TCR repertoires from about five healthy adults. Libraries were prepared and TCR repertoires were sequenced by different laboratories using diverse techniques, in order to increase sequencing depth and limit assay-specific biases. Each donor's leukapheresis produced roughly between about 0.8 and 10 billion PBMCs.

Overall results and qualifications from the work: The small number of donors limited the genetic and exposure-history diversity represented. Estimated clonotype richness was generally larger for naive than for memory subsets. Sampling was restricted to blood, and TCR repertoires in tissue are likely to differ from TCR repertoires in blood. Compared with non-shared clonotypes, the clonotypes found in all four sorted-subset donors had higher generation probabilities. Rarefaction of sorted-subset datasets indicated incomplete sequencing despite the large sequencing depth. Based on pairwise subsampling, the degree of clonotype sharing among donors was expected to be affected by sequencing depth. Roughly 5.2% of naive CD4, around 4% of naive CD8, approximately 2% of memory CD4, and about 0.4% of memory CD8 clonotypes were shared across four donors.

Using the deep immunoSEQ assay, TCR CDR3 regions were amplified from genomic DNA by multiplex PCR. For each cell subset, the extracted genomic DNA was distributed evenly across all wells of several immunoSEQ 96-well plates, and each plate served as one replicate. For sorted subsets, 150 to 250 ng of genomic DNA, equivalent to tens of thousands of T cell genomes, went into each replicate PCR. The purified libraries were quantified using a Qubit 3.0 fluorometer, sized with a Bioanalyzer 2100, and then quantified again using the KAPA Library Quantification kit. Every immunoSEQ 96-well plate was sequenced on a separate single-read 150-cycle Illumina NextSeq 550 flow cell. Turning to the authors' computational methods: The immunoSEQ output contained only junctional sequences without quality scores, so filtering could not match that applied to full-length reads. To assign V/J genes and CDR3, sequences were annotated using PyIR, a Python wrapper for IgBLAST v1.9, with IMGT germline references. Reads were removed for weak V/J assignments (E-value above 1e-6), missing CDR3, stop codons, out-of-frame junctions, or ambiguous translated residues. V3J clonotypes were defined as sequences sharing the same inferred V gene, J gene, and CDR3 amino acid sequence. Percentage overlap between repertoires was computed as shared unique clonotypes divided by the size of the smaller repertoire. Richness of each repertoire was evaluated using RTK rarefaction, the Chao1 estimator, and Recon v2.1 estimates of unobserved clonotypes. OLGA was used to compute generation probabilities for all TCRbeta clonotypes that the gDNA method yielded from a few donors. The source is immuneACCESS, and TCRdb retained only in-frame sequences with V and J called. Part of the clones is not carried over; for the studies checked, unresolved V genes explain less than half of this, and the remainder is unexplained. The V and J calls and clone size come from that table; D and trimming were worked out from the DNA. The sample table records 2,500,000 or so clones; over 85% of these occur just once. The ten largest clonotypes hold more than 0.12% of the sample.

Healthy HIV-negative adults with no recently reported acute infections or vaccinations were included as donors. All donors were Caucasian adults living in Nashville, Tennessee, USA. Magnetic negative selection was used to enrich CD4+ T cells, after which naive cells were positively selected on CD45RA and the negative fraction became the memory subset. After blood collection by leukapheresis, PBMCs were isolated using Ficoll-Histopaque density gradient centrifugation and then cryopreserved in the vapor phase of liquid nitrogen. Analytical flow cytometry was used to check the purity and quantity of every magnetically sorted T cell population. Genomic DNA was isolated from every sorted fraction and measured by UV absorbance on a Nanodrop 2000c. With regard to this clone: The clone's antigen remains unknown. There are no base qualities to consult, and no much larger clone falls within one base.

The receptor was derived from a man younger than 30 in good health. Input material: naive CD4+ T cells sorted from blood. In the paper's terms, the cell subset or site label means: CD45RA+ positively selected.

The CDR3 reads as follows: CASSLPTVVNEQFF. The nucleotides read TGTGCCAGCAGCTTACCTACGGTGGTCAATGAGCAGTTCTTC. The rearranged segments are TRBV5-4 and TRBJ2-1; no D gene can be assigned with confidence. V sheds 2 bases and J sheds 6 bases, leaving 12 bases between their ends. The CDR3 covers 14 residues, taking in both the cysteine and the phenylalanine. Just the 42-base CDR3 DNA is kept, in frame starting at base 1. Based on the germline V gene (reference sequence), the CDR1 and CDR2 sequences are SGHNT and YYREEE. Supplemented by the reference TRBV5-4 and TRBJ2-1 proteins around the CDR3, the complete variable domain is ETGVTQSPTHLIKTRGQQVTLRCSSQSGHNTVSWYQQALGQGPQFIFQYYREEENGRGNFPPRFSGLQFPNYSSELNVNALELDDSALYLCASSLPTVVNEQFFGPGTRLTVL.